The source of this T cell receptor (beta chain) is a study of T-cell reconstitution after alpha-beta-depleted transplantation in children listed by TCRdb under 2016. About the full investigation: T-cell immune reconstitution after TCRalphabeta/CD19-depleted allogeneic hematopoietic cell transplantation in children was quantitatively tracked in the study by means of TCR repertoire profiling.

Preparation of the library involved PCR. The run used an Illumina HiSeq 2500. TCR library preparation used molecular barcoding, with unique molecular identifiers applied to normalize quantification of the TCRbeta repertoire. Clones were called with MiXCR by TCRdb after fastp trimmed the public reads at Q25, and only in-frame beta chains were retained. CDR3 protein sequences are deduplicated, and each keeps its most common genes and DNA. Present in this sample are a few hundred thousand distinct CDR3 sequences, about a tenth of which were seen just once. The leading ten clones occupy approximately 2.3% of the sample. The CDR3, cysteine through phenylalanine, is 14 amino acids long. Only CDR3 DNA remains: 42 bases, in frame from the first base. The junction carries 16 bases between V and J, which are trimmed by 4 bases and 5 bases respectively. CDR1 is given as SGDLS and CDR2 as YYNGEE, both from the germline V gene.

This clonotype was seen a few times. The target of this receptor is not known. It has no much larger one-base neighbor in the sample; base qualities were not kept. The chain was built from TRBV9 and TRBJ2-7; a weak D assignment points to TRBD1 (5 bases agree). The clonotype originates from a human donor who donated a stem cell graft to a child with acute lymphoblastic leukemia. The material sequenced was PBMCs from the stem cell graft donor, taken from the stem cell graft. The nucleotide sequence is TGTGCCAGCAGCTCAGGAGCCAGGGTCGACGAGCAGTACTTC. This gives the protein CASSSGARVDEQYF.